The 14 T cell receptor beta chains reported below all come from one sample, sequenced in a study of response to subunit inactivated influenza vaccine. TCRdb itself ran the RT-PCR reads through MiXCR, one entry per CDR3 protein. Seen here are under 200,000 distinct CDR3 sequences, about 11% observed once, and the top ten hold roughly an eighth. Specimen: non-naive T cells sorted from PBMCs, collected 45 days after vaccination. The receptors were sampled from a man over 45 who received an inactivated influenza vaccine.

The chain uses TRBV5-5 and TRBJ2-4; D possibly matches TRBD1 or TRBD2 (5 bases each). The CDR3 length is 14 residues. Trimming removed 3 bases at V and 2 bases at J, with 9 bases between. Germline lookup yields CDR1 SGHKS and CDR2 YYEKEE (reference sequence). CDR3: CASSWRTTKNIQYF. In nucleotides, the CDR3 is TGTGCCAGCAGCTGGAGGACAACCAAAAACATTCAGTACTTC. Full variable domain (missing parts from reference TRBV5-5 and TRBJ2-4): DAGVTQSPTHLIKTRGQQVTLRCSPISGHKSVSWYQQVLGQGPQFIFQYYEKEERGRGNFPDRFSARQFPNYSSELNVNALLLGDSALYLCASSWRTTKNIQYFGAGTRLSVL.

Only a few counts were recorded for this clonotype. This chain links TRBV27 with TRBJ1-2, with D perhaps TRBD1 (5 bases). CDR3 length: 13 amino acids. CDR1 is MNHEY and CDR2 is SMNVEV in the germline V gene (reference sequence). Trimming shortened V by 5 bases and J by 5 bases, and 12 bases separated the two germline ends. The CDR3 loop reads CASSVGRAYGYTF. The CDR3 DNA is TGTGCCAGCAGTGTCGGCAGGGCTTATGGCTACACCTTC.

This clonotype was detected ten times or more. The chain employs TRBV12-3 or TRBV12-4 and TRBJ2-3; D is uncertain. With 1 base removed from V and 2 bases from J, the gap between germline ends came to 10 bases. CDR3 length: 15 residues. The chain's CDR3 is CASSLDSRHTDTQYF. Written as DNA, the CDR3 is TGTGCCAGCAGTTTAGACTCGCGGCACACAGATACGCAGTATTTT.

At least ten counts were recorded for this clonotype. The chain has TRBV13 and TRBJ2-2, with 7 bases that match TRBD2. The CDR3 runs 15 residues. The V and J ends lost 4 bases and 4 bases, in that order; junction bases with no gene match: 6. Germline CDR1 is PRHDT and CDR2 is FYEKMQ (reference sequence). DNA for the CDR3: TGTGCCAGCAGCTCCAGGACTAGACGCACCGGGGAGCTGTTTTTT. Translated, it gives CASSSRTRRTGELFF.

J is TRBJ2-5 and V is TRBV6-1; TRBD2 is a possible D gene (5 bases). CDR1 and CDR2 (germline): MNHNS, SASEGT. The CDR3 consists of 14 residues. The V end was cut by 6 bases, the J end by 4 bases, with 15 bases between. The CDR3 sequence is CASSWVPRGETQYF. The CDR3 DNA reads TGTGCCAGCAGCTGGGTCCCTCGGGGAGAGACCCAGTACTTC.

The chain uses TRBV24-1 and TRBJ2-3, with 7 bases identical to TRBD1. V was pared by 4 bases and J by 4 bases, with 4 bases of the junction left unmatched. The CDR3 consists of 14 residues. CDR1 KGHDR and CDR2 SFDVKD come from the germline V gene. The CDR3 coding sequence is TGTGCCACCAGTGAAAGGGGGCAGGCAGATACGCAGTATTTT. Amino acid sequence: CATSERGQADTQYF.

This clonotype was picked up a small number of times. V and J are TRBV4-1 and TRBJ2-2, with D tentatively TRBD2 (6 bases). This CDR3 has 15 amino acids. The germline V and J ends were trimmed by 3 bases and 1 base, with 9 bases remaining between them. Germline CDR1 and CDR2: MGHRA and YSYEKL. CDR3 sequence reads: CASSHVAVNTGELFF. DNA of the CDR3: TGCGCCAGCAGCCATGTAGCGGTGAACACCGGGGAGCTGTTTTTT.

This clonotype was observed at least ten times. This chain joins TRBV7-2 and TRBJ1-2; D not certain. From germline, CDR1 is SGHTA and CDR2 FQGNSA. There are 15 residues in the CDR3. V was pared by 3 bases and J by 11 bases, with 22 bases between. CDR3 coding DNA: TGTGCCAGCAGCTTTTCCCAGGCCAATCGAATCCTTTACACCTTC. This encodes CASSFSQANRILYTF.

This clonotype was seen repeatedly, ten times or more. The chain has TRBV12-3 or TRBV12-4 and TRBJ2-2; 7 bases match TRBD1. This CDR3 is built from 14 residues. V shed 6 bases and J 5 bases; nucleotides not matched to a gene: 6. The CDR3 spells CASSTTGMTGELFF. The CDR3 region has the DNA TGTGCCAGCAGCACGACAGGGATGACCGGGGAGCTGTTTTTT.

This clonotype was seen a handful of times. The chain carries TRBV7-8 and TRBJ2-2, with a weak D call TRBD1 (5 bases). CDR1 is SGHVS, CDR2 FQNEAQ, per germline. The CDR3 is 16 amino acids. V dropped 4 bases and J dropped 0 bases, with 12 bases sitting between them. CDR3 in amino acids: CASSSDIYANTGELFF. CDR3 sequence (DNA): TGTGCCAGCAGCTCGGACATTTACGCGAACACCGGGGAGCTGTTTTTT.

A few counts support this clonotype. This chain connects TRBV27 to TRBJ2-7; D may be TRBD1 (6 bases). The ends were cut back, 2 bases at V and 3 bases at J, with 17 bases in the middle. The germline V gene encodes CDR1 MNHEY and CDR2 SMNVEV (reference sequence). This CDR3 has 16 residues. Written as DNA, the CDR3 is TGTGCCAGCAGTTTACTCAGGGGTAATGGCCTCTACGAGCAGTACTTC. Translated, it gives CASSLLRGNGLYEQYF.

The table lists this clonotype with a few counts. V usage is TRBV5-1 and J usage is TRBJ2-5; 7 nucleotides match TRBD2. This CDR3 region has 15 residues. Germline values: CDR1 SGHRS, CDR2 YFSETQ. After removal of 6 bases from V and 5 bases from J, the junction contained 13 bases not matched to a gene. The CDR3 DNA reads as TGCGCCAGCAAACTCCAAGCGGGATTTTCGGAGACCCAGTACTTC. Translated, it gives CASKLQAGFSETQYF.

The chain joins TRBV29-1 to TRBJ2-7; 8 nucleotides align to TRBD2. Germline CDR1 is SQVTM and CDR2 is ANQGSEA. Trimming cost V 5 bases and J 5 bases; bases outside gene matches: 8. The CDR3 has 13 residues. The CDR3 bases are TGCAGCGTTCGGGGGGGCTTTGGCCACGAGCAGTACTTC. Its translation: CSVRGGFGHEQYF.

With respect to this clonotype: An end of the junction differs from the germline gene, which may be a read error. The chain employs TRBV7-7 and TRBJ2-1, with 8 bases matching TRBD1. The CDR3 runs 16 residues. Germline-derived CDR1 and CDR2 are SSHAT and FNYEAQ (reference sequence). CDR3 nucleotides: TGTGCTAGCAGCTTACTGGACAGGGCGCCTTACAATGAGCAGTTCTTC. Translating gives CASSLLDRAPYNEQFF.